The clone carrying this T cell receptor beta chain was counted only a few times. Its antigen remains unknown. The record originates from a study of beta chain features in type 1 diabetes. The wider study: There was similarity between patients and healthy donors in age, gender and cell yields. Study-level findings and limits: Healthy donors had naive, central memory and Treg TCRB repertoires that appeared less similar than those seen among patients. cDNA-based sequencing might over-represent cells highly expressing TCR.

Every isolated RNA sample was fully reverse transcribed, so sequencing captured expressed TCRB transcripts. Profiled with immunoSEQ multiplex PCR; TCRdb holds only in-frame clones, not every one. Altogether over 500,000 clones are present, 15% to 19% being singletons, with the ten largest covering approximately 0.087%. The CDR3 contains 14 residues. Purities over 95% were achieved in all sorted populations. This sequence joins TRBV21-1 and TRBJ2-1; the D call in the table, TRBD1, was not verified against the DNA. TRBV21-1 is a pseudogene. The sequence was collected from a man between 18 and 35 years old in good health. The source material was naive CD4+ T cells from blood. CDR3 residues: CASRTTRSYNEQFF. The DNA of the CDR3 is TGTGCCAGCAGGACGACACGCTCCTACAATGAGCAGTTCTTC.